The 8 T cell receptor beta chains below come from one sample, sequenced in a study of control samples from healthy donors and cancer patients. Clones were sequenced by immunoSEQ multiplex PCR, and TCRdb holds only the in-frame ones, with some missing. The data hold 95,000 to 150,000 clones, with roughly 84% observed a single time. The sample taken for sequencing was blood. These receptor sequences come from a man in his forties in good health.

V is TRBV5-8 and J is TRBJ2-3; 7 nucleotides line up with TRBD2. The V segment lost 0 bases and the J segment 0 bases; nucleotides outside the gene matches: 10. The CDR3 covers 18 residues. Germline V CDR1 and CDR2: SGHTS, YDEGEE. This CDR3 is CASSLGEGPSLSTDTQYF. In nucleotides, the CDR3 is TGTGCCAGCAGCTTGGGGGAGGGGCCGAGTCTTAGCACAGATACGCAGTATTTT. The variable domain in full, completed from reference TRBV5-8 and TRBJ2-3, reads EAGVTQSPTHLIKTRGQQATLRCSPISGHTSVYWYQQALGLGLQFLLWYDEGEERNRGNFPPRFSGRQFPNYSSELNVNALELEDSALYLCASSLGEGPSLSTDTQYFGPGTRLTVL.

The chain has TRBV2 and TRBJ1-1; TRBD1 matches at 10 bases. CDR1 is SNHLY, CDR2 FYNNEI, per germline. With 7 bases clipped from V and 4 bases from J, the junction kept 3 bases outside the gene matches. The CDR3 has 13 amino acids. CDR3 residues: CASNRDRGTEAFF. The CDR3 nucleotides read TGTGCCAGCAACCGGGACAGGGGCACTGAAGCTTTCTTT. Combining the CDR3 with reference TRBV2 and TRBJ1-1 gives the whole variable domain EPEVTQTPSHQVTQMGQEVILRCVPISNHLYFYWYRQILGQKVEFLVSFYNNEISEKSEIFDDQFSVERPDGSNFTLKIRSTKLEDSAMYFCASNRDRGTEAFFGQGTRLTVV.

This clone was seen only a few times. This rearrangement joins TRBV7-9 to TRBJ2-7; D unclear. Germline-derived CDR1 and CDR2 are SEHNR and FQNEAQ (reference sequence). Between the trimmed V and J ends, which lost 1 base and 1 base, there was a span of 11 bases. The length of the CDR3 is 15 residues. CDR3 residues: CASSLVRAGSYEQYF. CDR3 nucleotides: TGTGCCAGCAGCTTAGTTAGGGCCGGGTCCTACGAGCAGTACTTC.

This clone appeared a single time. The V call is TRBV29-1, the J call TRBJ2-5, with D unresolved. V dropped 7 bases and J dropped 2 bases, with 23 bases sitting between them. The CDR3 extends over 16 amino acids. In germline, CDR1 is SQVTM, CDR2 ANQGSEA. The CDR3 here is CSAHMPPGSLQETQYF. The DNA of the CDR3 is TGCAGCGCCCACATGCCCCCTGGCAGTTTACAAGAGACCCAGTACTTC.

V and J are TRBV6-2 or TRBV6-3 and TRBJ1-6; 9 bases match TRBD1. CDR1 is MNHEY and CDR2 is SVGEGT in the germline V gene. The CDR3 loop spans 16 amino acids. V trimming: 7 bases; J trimming: 5 bases; junction bases outside the gene matches: 9. In DNA form, the CDR3 reads TGTGCCAGCACCCCCGGGACAGGGCTTCATAATTCACCCCTCCACTTT. This translates into CASTPGTGLHNSPLHF.

The V and J genes are TRBV15 and TRBJ1-5; no reliable D call. Between the trimmed V and J ends, which lost 6 bases and 7 bases, there was a span of 25 bases. CDR3 length equals 17 residues. Germline V gene sequence: CDR1 LNHNV, CDR2 YYDKDF (reference sequence). The CDR3 bases are TGTGCCACCAGGAAAGATCGGAGCACCGATCTGGGACAGCCCCAGCATTTT. Amino acids: CATRKDRSTDLGQPQHF.

This chain links TRBV5-5 with TRBJ1-4; maybe TRBD1 (5 bases). Germline V gene sequence: CDR1 SGHKS, CDR2 YYEKEE (reference sequence). The V end lost 0 bases, the J end lost 7 bases, and 22 bases lay between the germline ends. The CDR3 loop spans 18 amino acids. CDR3 protein: CASSLEPGSKLMSEKLFF. Here the CDR3 DNA reads TGTGCCAGCAGCTTGGAGCCAGGGAGCAAGCTTATGAGTGAAAAACTGTTTTTT. Drawing the rest from reference TRBV5-5 and TRBJ1-4, the complete variable domain is DAGVTQSPTHLIKTRGQQVTLRCSPISGHKSVSWYQQVLGQGPQFIFQYYEKEERGRGNFPDRFSARQFPNYSSELNVNALLLGDSALYLCASSLEPGSKLMSEKLFFGSGTQLSVL.

The rearrangement uses TRBV7-9 and TRBJ1-5, with TRBD1 identical over 7 bases. The CDR3 spans 15 residues. V trimming: 3 bases; J trimming: 6 bases; junction bases outside the gene matches: 8. Germline CDR1 SEHNR, CDR2 FQNEAQ (reference sequence). CDR3 amino acids: CASSLGQGDRQPQHF. CDR3 nucleotides: TGTGCCAGCAGCTTGGGGCAGGGGGACCGTCAGCCCCAGCATTTT.